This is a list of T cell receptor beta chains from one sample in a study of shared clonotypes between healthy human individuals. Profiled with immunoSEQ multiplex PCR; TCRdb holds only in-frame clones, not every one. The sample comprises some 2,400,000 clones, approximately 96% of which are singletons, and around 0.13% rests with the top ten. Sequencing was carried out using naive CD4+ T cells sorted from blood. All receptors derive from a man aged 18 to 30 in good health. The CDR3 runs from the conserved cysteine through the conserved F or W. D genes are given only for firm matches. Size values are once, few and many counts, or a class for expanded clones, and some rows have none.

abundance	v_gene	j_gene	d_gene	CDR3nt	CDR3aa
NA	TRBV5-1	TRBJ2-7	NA	TGCGCCAGCAGCATGACCACCTACGAGCAGTACTTC	CASSMTTYEQYF
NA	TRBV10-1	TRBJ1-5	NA	TGCGCCAGCAGTGAGGCAGAGAATCAGCCCCAGCATTTT	CASSEAENQPQHF
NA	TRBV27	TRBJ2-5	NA	TGTGCCAGCAGCCTCGGACAGACCCTTGGGGAGACCCAGTACTTC	CASSLGQTLGETQYF
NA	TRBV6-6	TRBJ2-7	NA	TGTGCCAGTAAAGAAGGAGGCAACTCCTACGAGCAGTACTTC	CASKEGGNSYEQYF
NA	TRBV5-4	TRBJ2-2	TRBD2	TGTGCCAGCAGAGCGGGGGGGCCAGGCGGGGAGCTGTTTTTT	CASRAGGPGGELFF
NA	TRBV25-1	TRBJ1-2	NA	TGTGCCAGCAGTGATCAGGGTTACGATGGCTACACCTTC	CASSDQGYDGYTF
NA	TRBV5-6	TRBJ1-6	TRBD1	TGTGCCAGCAGCACGAGGACAGGGATATCCCTCCACTTT	CASSTRTGISLHF
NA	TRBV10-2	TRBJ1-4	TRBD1	TGCGCCAGCCGACAGGGGGACGAAAAACTGTTTTTT	CASRQGDEKLFF
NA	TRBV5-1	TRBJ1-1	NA	TGCGCCAGCAGCTTGGCGGGCACCCTGAACACTGAAGCTTTCTTT	CASSLAGTLNTEAFF
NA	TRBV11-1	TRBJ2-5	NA	TGTGCCAGCAGCTCCCCGAAGGGTAGAGTGCAAGAGACCCAGTACTTC	CASSSPKGRVQETQYF
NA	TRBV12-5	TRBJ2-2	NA	TGTGCTAGTGGTTTCGGGCGGGGCCCGAACACCGGGGAGCTGTTTTTT	CASGFGRGPNTGELFF
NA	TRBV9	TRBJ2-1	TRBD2	TGTGCCAGCAGCCCGAGCGGGGGAGTGAATTACAATGAGCAGTTCTTC	CASSPSGGVNYNEQFF
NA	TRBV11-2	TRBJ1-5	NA	TGTGCCAGCAGCTTAGTGGGTAGCAATCAGCCCCAGCATTTT	CASSLVGSNQPQHF
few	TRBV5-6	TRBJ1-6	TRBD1	TGTGCCAGCAGACCTGGGACAGGGAATTCACCCCTCCACTTT	CASRPGTGNSPLHF
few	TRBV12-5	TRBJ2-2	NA	TGTGCTAGTGGTTTGCAGCTCACCGGGGAGCTGTTTTTT	CASGLQLTGELFF
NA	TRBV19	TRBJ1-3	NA	TGTGCCAGTAGTTATCCCGGGCAGCCTTCTGGAAACACCATATATTTT	CASSYPGQPSGNTIYF
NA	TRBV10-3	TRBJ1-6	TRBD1	TGTGCCATCAAGGAGGGGGCGGGTGGTGATTCACCCCTCCACTTT	CAIKEGAGGDSPLHF
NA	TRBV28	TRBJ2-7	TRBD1	TGTGCCAGCAGTTTGGGGGACAGGGGGCAAACGACCTACGAGCAGTACTTC	CASSLGDRGQTTYEQYF
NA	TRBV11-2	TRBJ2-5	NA	TGTGCCAGCAGCTCGATCCGCGGTGGCGGAAAAGAGACCCAGTACTTC	CASSSIRGGGKETQYF
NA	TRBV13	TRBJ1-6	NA	TGTGCCAGCAGCTTAGGGGCGGGGGATTATAATTCACCCCTCCACTTT	CASSLGAGDYNSPLHF
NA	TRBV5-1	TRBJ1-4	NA	TGCGCCAGCAGCTTGGTTGCAGGGCCGGGAGAAAAACTGTTTTTT	CASSLVAGPGEKLFF
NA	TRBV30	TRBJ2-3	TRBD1	TGTGCCTGGAGTCCAGACAGGGACACAGATACGCAGTATTTT	CAWSPDRDTDTQYF
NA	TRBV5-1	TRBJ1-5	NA	TGCGCCAGCAGCTCCGATGGGCTAAGCAATCAGCCCCAGCATTTT	CASSSDGLSNQPQHF
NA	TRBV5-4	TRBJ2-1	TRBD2	TGTGCCAGCAGGGTGACTAGCGGACACAATGAGCAGTTCTTC	CASRVTSGHNEQFF
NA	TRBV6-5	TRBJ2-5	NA	TGTGCCAGCAGCTACATAGGGGAGACCCAGTACTTC	CASSYIGETQYF
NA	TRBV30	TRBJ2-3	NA	TGTGCCTGGAGTTCGCGCCCCACAGATACGCAGTATTTT	CAWSSRPTDTQYF
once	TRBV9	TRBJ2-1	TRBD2	TGTGCCAGCAGCGTTCAGGGACTAGCGGGGGTGAATGAGCAGTTCTTC	CASSVQGLAGVNEQFF
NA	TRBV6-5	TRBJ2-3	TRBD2	TGTGCCAGCAGTTACTATAGCGGGAGTACCACAGATACGCAGTATTTT	CASSYYSGSTTDTQYF
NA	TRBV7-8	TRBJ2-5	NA	TGTGCCAGCAGCTTCGGGGGGCCCCAAGAGACCCAGTACTTC	CASSFGGPQETQYF
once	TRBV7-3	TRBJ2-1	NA	TGTGCCAGCAGCCTCACGACAGATTACAATGAGCAGTTCTTC	CASSLTTDYNEQFF
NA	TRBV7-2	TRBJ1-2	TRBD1	TGTGCCAGCAGCCGTTCGGGACAGGGATATGGCTACACCTTC	CASSRSGQGYGYTF
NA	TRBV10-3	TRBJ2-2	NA	TGTGCCATCAGTGCGTCGACCGGGCTGGGGGTTGCCGGGGAGCTGTTTTTT	CAISASTGLGVAGELFF
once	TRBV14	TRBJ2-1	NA	TGTGCCAGCAGCTCAGAGGGGCGGGGAGGTAATGAGCAGTTCTTC	CASSSEGRGGNEQFF
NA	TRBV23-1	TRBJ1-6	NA	TGCGCCAGCAGTCAATCATCGCAGGGAGACAATTCACCCCTCCACTTT	CASSQSSQGDNSPLHF
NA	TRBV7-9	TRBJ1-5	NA	TGTGCCAGCAGCGTCACTGGTCAGCCCCAGCATTTT	CASSVTGQPQHF
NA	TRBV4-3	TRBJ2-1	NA	TGCGCCAGCAGCCAAGCGAGGGTCGGTGAGCAGTTCTTC	CASSQARVGEQFF
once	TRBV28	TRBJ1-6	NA	TGTGCCACAAAACCGGGTAGCTCCTATAATTCACCCCTCCACTTT	CATKPGSSYNSPLHF
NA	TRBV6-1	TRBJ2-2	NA	TGTGCCAGCAGTGAGTCTGTCCTAGGCAACACCGGGGAGCTGTTTTTT	CASSESVLGNTGELFF
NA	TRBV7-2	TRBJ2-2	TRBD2	TGTGCCAGCAGCCAAGCGGGAGGGAGCACCGGGGAGCTGTTTTTT	CASSQAGGSTGELFF
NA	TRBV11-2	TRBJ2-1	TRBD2	TGTGCCAGCAGCTTAGATCCCGGCGGGGGGGTCATCAATGAGCAGTTCTTC	CASSLDPGGGVINEQFF
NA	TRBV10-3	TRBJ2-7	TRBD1	TGTGCCATCAGTGGTCGAGTAGGGAGCGGGACAGGGGGCTTAGTGATCTACGAGCAGTACTTC	CAISGRVGSGTGGLVIYEQYF
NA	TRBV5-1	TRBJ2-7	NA	TGCGCCAGCAGCAGAGGTTCCAACTACGAGCAGTACTTC	CASSRGSNYEQYF